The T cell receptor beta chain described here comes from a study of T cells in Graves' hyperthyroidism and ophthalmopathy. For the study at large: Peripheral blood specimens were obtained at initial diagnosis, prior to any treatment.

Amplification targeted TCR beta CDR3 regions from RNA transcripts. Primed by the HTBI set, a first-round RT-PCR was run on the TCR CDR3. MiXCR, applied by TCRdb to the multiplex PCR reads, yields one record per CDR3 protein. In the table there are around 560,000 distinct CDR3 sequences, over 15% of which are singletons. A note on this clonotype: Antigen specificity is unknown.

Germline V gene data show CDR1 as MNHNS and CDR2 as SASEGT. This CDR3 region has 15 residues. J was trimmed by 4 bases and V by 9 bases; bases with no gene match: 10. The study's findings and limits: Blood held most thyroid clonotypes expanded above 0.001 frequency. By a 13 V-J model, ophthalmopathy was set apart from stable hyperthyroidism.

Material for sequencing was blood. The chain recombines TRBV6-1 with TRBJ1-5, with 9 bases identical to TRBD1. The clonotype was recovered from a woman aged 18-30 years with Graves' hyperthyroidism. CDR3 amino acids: CASRPGTGFNQPQHF. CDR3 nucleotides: TGTGCCAGTCGACCCGGGACAGGGTTTAATCAGCCCCAGCATTTT.